This TCR beta chain came from a study of Ad26.COV2.S vaccination and SARS-CoV-2 variants. For the study at large: Intramuscular Ad26.COV2.S at 5x10^10 or 1x10^11 viral particles.

This clone appeared a single time. The CDR3 totals 15 residues. V gave up 0 bases and J gave up 4 bases, with 12 bases separating them. Germline assignment: CDR1 MGHRA and CDR2 YSYEKL. Noted treatment: some 20 received Ad26.COV2.S at low or high dose, single or two shots; 5 received placebo; per-sample allocation not given. Collection of the samples took place on day 63 after the first injection of vaccine or placebo. Produced via immunoSEQ multiplex PCR; TCRdb's table is partial and in-frame only. The sample has hundreds of thousands of clones; 89% are singletons. The rearrangement joins TRBV4-1 to TRBJ1-2, with D possibly matching TRBD1 (5 bases). The TCR originated in a person aged 18-65 years who received the Ad26.COV2.S COVID-19 vaccine or a placebo. The input for sequencing was peripheral blood, taken in a trial of Ad26.COV2.S vaccine versus placebo. The CDR3 DNA sequence: TGCGCCAGCAGCCAAGAGTCCGGGGACGTCTATGGCTACACCTTC. Translated: CASSQESGDVYGYTF.